The 8 T cell receptor beta chains below were found in one sample sequenced in a study of OX40 agonist ivuxolimab in advanced cancers. Measured with immunoSEQ multiplex PCR; TCRdb has only the in-frame clones, and not every one. Of about 60,000 clones listed, 84% are singletons. The source was CD4+ or CD8+ T cells sorted from blood, collected in a trial of the OX40 agonist ivuxolimab. These receptors all come from an adult with an advanced solid tumor such as melanoma, head and neck, liver or kidney cancer.

The chain is built from TRBV18 and TRBJ1-2, with 9 positions matching TRBD1. There are 16 residues in the CDR3. The V segment lost 5 bases and the J segment 1 base; nucleotides outside the gene matches: 8. From germline, CDR1 is KGHSH and CDR2 LQKENI. CDR3 loop: CASSTGQGLNNYGYTF. The CDR3 bases are TGTGCCAGCTCAACGGGACAGGGCCTGAATAACTATGGCTACACCTTC. The whole variable domain, filled in from reference TRBV18 and TRBJ1-2, reads NAGVMQNPRHLVRRRGQEARLRCSPMKGHSHVYWYRQLPEEGLKFMVYLQKENIIDESGMPKERFSAEFPKEGPSILRIQQVVRGDSAAYFCASSTGQGLNNYGYTFGSGTRLTVV.

This clone has just one count. The V call is TRBV4-1, the J call TRBJ2-1; the D is unclear. Trimming shortened V by 3 bases and J by 7 bases, and 10 bases separated the two germline ends. The germline V gene encodes CDR1 MGHRA and CDR2 YSYEKL. This CDR3 has 13 amino acids. The CDR3 nucleotides are TGCGCCAGCAGCCACGTCGCTAGGAATGAGCAGTTCTTC. Translating it yields CASSHVARNEQFF.

This chain joins TRBV29-1 and TRBJ1-5; TRBD1 is a possible D gene (5 bases). Between the trimmed V and J ends, which lost 4 bases and 5 bases, there was a span of 9 bases. The CDR3 length is 12 residues. CDR1 is SQVTM, CDR2 ANQGSEA, per germline. CDR3 amino acids: CSVGEGDQPQHF. The CDR3, as DNA: TGCAGCGTTGGAGAAGGGGATCAGCCCCAGCATTTT.

This chain connects TRBV6-1 to TRBJ2-7; D unresolved. V gave up 1 base and J gave up 2 bases, with 9 bases separating them. The length of the CDR3 is 14 residues. Germline values: CDR1 MNHNS, CDR2 SASEGT. CDR3: CASSEVRVPYEQYF. The CDR3 DNA follows: TGTGCCAGCAGTGAAGTTCGGGTCCCCTACGAGCAGTACTTC.

This clone has more than one count but fewer than ten. The chain links TRBV4-1 to TRBJ1-6; D remains unclear. This CDR3 comprises 15 residues. Germline V lookup: CDR1 MGHRA, CDR2 YSYEKL. The V gene lost 4 bases and the J gene lost 7 bases, with 14 bases spanning the gap. This CDR3 reads CASSPPGLWNSPLHF. The CDR3 DNA sequence: TGCGCCAGCAGCCCCCCGGGTTTATGGAATTCACCCCTCCACTTT.

This clone was seen only once. The chain carries TRBV10-3 and TRBJ1-2; TRBD1 matches 10 bases. The CDR3 runs 14 residues. Germline assignment: CDR1 ENHRY and CDR2 SYGVKD. With V trimmed by 5 bases and J by 4 bases, 4 bases remained unmatched. The CDR3 DNA is TGTGCCATCAGTAAGGACAGGGGGAGCTATGGCTACACCTTC. Protein product: CAISKDRGSYGYTF.

The chain combines TRBV28 with TRBJ2-5, with 11 bases identical to TRBD2. Unmatched junction bases numbered 18, after V lost 4 bases and J lost 5 bases. The germline gives CDR1 MDHEN, CDR2 SYDVKM. The CDR3 is 19 amino acids. Here the CDR3 DNA reads TGTGCCAGCAGTTCAACGCCCACAATATTAGCGGGAGGGCCTGAGACCCAGTACTTC. This translates into CASSSTPTILAGGPETQYF.

The rearrangement links TRBV7-6 to TRBJ1-5, with D unclear. The germline CDR1 and CDR2 sequences are SGHVS and FNYEAQ. The CDR3 loop spans 15 amino acids. Trimming took off 1 base at V and 1 base at J, with 8 bases between the two ends. The DNA for the CDR3 is TGTGCCAGCAGCTTAGGTCCGGAGAGCAATCAGCCCCAGCATTTT. This translates into CASSLGPESNQPQHF.